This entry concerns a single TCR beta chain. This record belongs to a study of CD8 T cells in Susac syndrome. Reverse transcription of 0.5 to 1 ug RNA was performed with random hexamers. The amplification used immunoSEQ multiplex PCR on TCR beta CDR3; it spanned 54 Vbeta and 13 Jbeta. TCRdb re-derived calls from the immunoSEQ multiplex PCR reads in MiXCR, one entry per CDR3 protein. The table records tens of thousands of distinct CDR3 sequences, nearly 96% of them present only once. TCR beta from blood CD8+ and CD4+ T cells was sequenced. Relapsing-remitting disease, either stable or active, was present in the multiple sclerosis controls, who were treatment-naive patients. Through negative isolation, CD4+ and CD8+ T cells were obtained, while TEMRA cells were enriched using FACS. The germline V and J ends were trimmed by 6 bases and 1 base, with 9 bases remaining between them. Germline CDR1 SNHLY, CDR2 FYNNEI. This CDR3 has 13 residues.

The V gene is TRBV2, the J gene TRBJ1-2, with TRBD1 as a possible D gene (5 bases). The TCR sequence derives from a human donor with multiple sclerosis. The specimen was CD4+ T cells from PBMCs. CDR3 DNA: TGTGCCAGCAGCGTGGGACTTAACTATGGCTACACCTTC. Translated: CASSVGLNYGYTF.